This T cell receptor beta chain was sequenced during a study of response to subunit inactivated influenza vaccine. Notes on the study in general: The authors suggested that every seasonal influenza vaccination recruits few new T cells.

TCRdb reprocessed the RT-PCR reads via MiXCR and lists one record per CDR3 protein. The table shows fewer than 700,000 distinct CDR3 sequences, with under 15% occurring only once. Only a few counts were recorded for this clonotype. The antigen is not known. Deletions cut 3 bases from V and 5 bases from J, with 19 bases between. The CDR3 is 16 residues long. CDR1 and CDR2 from the germline V gene are LGHNA and YSLEER. The TCR originated in a man aged 45-65 years who received an inactivated influenza vaccine. The sample consisted of PBMCs from blood, taken more than 35 days after vaccination. This chain links TRBV4-3 with TRBJ2-5; D possibly corresponds to TRBD1 (6 bases). CDR3 nucleotides: TGCGCCAGCAGCCAGTACGGGACACAAGGAAGGGAGACCCAGTACTTC. It translates to CASSQYGTQGRETQYF.